Below, one T cell receptor beta chain is given with its context. Antigen specificity is unknown. At baseline, cycle 4 day 1, and cycle 7 day 1, blood was sampled. This specimen comes from a study of OX40 agonist ivuxolimab in advanced cancers. Overall study: Those enrolled were 80% to 85% male, with a mean age of approximately 60 years and ages from roughly 20 to 85. Findings and limits, study-wide: No determination was made of the antigen specificity of the expanded peripheral T cells.

V was cut by 5 bases and J by 5 bases, with 10 bases left in between. Germline CDR1 and CDR2: SGHDT and YYEEEE. The CDR3 runs to 12 residues. Sequencing used immunoSEQ multiplex PCR; TCRdb keeps in-frame clones, though not all of them. The table has tens of thousands of clones, 65% to 85% seen once. This rearrangement joins TRBV5-6 to TRBJ2-5; the D gene is possibly TRBD1 (5 bases). Sequences were derived from CD4+ or CD8+ T cells sorted from blood, sampled in a trial of the OX40 agonist ivuxolimab. The receptor's source is an adult with an advanced solid tumor such as melanoma, head and neck, liver or kidney cancer. CDR3 bases: TGTGCCAGCAGTAACAGGTTGGAGACCCAGTACTTC. It translates to CASSNRLETQYF.